This TCR beta chain was documented in a study of cytomegalovirus exposure and HLA in healthy donors. Both 60 Vbeta primers and 13 Jbeta primers went into the PCR. Sequencing was performed with immunoSEQ multiplex PCR; in TCRdb, only in-frame clones are kept and a portion is missing. Of 150,000 or so clones in the sample, around four fifths were seen once. Study outcomes and limitations: In a later analysis, an Asian-associated ancestry cluster reportedly showed fewer N-insertions than the roughly 700-donor mean. Reportedly, HLA-A and HLA-B alleles of most subjects were accurately predicted from TCR beta. Further analysis, carried out later, found HLA-associated TCR beta chains more clonally expanded than equally common other chains. In a later analysis, TCR beta V- and J-gene trimming was associated with a missense DCLRE1C variant.

The germline gives CDR1 SNHLY, CDR2 FYNNEI. This CDR3 region has 12 residues. The V gene end was trimmed by 5 bases and the J gene end by 6 bases; junction bases not matched to a gene: 3. Notes on this clone: No antigen is known for it.

This clonotype originated in a female donor in good health and CMV-seronegative. The V and J genes are TRBV2 and TRBJ2-7, with 8 nucleotides matching TRBD2. The sequencing sample was made of PBMCs. The DNA of the CDR3 is TGTGCCAGCAGTCTTACTAGCGGCGAGCAGTACTTC. Translated: CASSLTSGEQYF.